This record concerns one T cell receptor beta chain sequence. Its matching antigen is unknown. This entry belongs to a study of blood T cells in healthy people across ages. Sample-barcoded 5' priming and a J-beta primer mix drove a second PCR of about 7 to 11 cycles. TCRdb analysed the 5' RACE reads with MiXCR anew, one entry per CDR3 protein. The sample shows some 1,500,000 distinct CDR3 sequences, less than 45% of them seen only once. In germline, CDR1 is MNHNS, CDR2 SASEGT. The CDR3 spans 16 residues. Deletions cut 7 bases from V and 6 bases from J, with 21 bases between. Findings and limits, study-wide: Since the PBMCs were unsorted, naive and antigen-experienced cells could not be conclusively compared. It was not known whether donors were CMV positive (a possible confounder of expanded clonotype changes). Among T cells, TCR beta diversity per million cells dropped roughly linearly as age rose.

V is TRBV6-1 and J is TRBJ1-4, with D perhaps matching TRBD1 (5 bases). This TCR was recovered from a woman aged 18-29 years in good health. The sequenced sample consisted of blood. The CDR3 DNA reads as TGTGCCAGCAACGACGGGGGTCTCGGGACGGATGAAAAACTGTTTTTT. Its protein is CASNDGGLGTDEKLFF.